Listed here is a single TCR beta chain. This sample was taken from a study of blood T cell repertoires in COVID-19. Study information: Italy, Spain and the United States were the sources of the convalescent and acute COVID-19 samples. PBMCs, B-cell-depleted T cells, or T cells provided the cDNA or gDNA that made up the material.

Assay: immunoSEQ multiplex PCR; the TCRdb copy retains only in-frame clones and omits some. The sample has some 240,000 clones, 84% seen once. Germline-derived CDR1 and CDR2 are LGHDT and YNNKEL (reference sequence). Trimming took 2 bases from V and 4 from J, leaving 10 bases between them. The CDR3 sequence is 14 residues long. The rearrangement uses TRBV3-1 (or the pseudogene TRBV3-2) and TRBJ2-3; D ambiguous. The TCR sequence derives from a middle-aged woman who had recovered from COVID-19. The specimen was peripheral blood. The CDR3 bases are TGTGCCAGCAGCCAATTCCACTCTCCAGATACGCAGTATTTT. Translation gives CASSQFHSPDTQYF.